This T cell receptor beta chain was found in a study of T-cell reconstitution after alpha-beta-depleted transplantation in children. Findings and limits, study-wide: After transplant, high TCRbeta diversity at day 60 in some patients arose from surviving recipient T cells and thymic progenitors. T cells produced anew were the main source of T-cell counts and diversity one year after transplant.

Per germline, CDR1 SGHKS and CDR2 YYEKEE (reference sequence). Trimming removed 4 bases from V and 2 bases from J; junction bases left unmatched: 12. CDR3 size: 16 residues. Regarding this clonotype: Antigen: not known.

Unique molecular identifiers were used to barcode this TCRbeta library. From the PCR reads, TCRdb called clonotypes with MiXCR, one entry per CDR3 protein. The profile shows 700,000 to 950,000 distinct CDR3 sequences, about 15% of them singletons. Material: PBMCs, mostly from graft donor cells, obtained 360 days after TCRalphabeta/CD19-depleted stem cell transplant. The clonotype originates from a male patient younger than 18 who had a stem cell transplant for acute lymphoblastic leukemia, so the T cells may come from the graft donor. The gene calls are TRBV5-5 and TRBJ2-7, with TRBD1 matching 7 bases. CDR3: CASSTETGDRAYEQYF. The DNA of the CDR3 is TGTGCCAGCAGCACTGAAACCGGGGACAGAGCCTACGAGCAGTACTTC.